The 20 T cell receptor beta chains below all came from one sample that was sequenced in a study of T cells after yellow fever vaccination. TCRdb recomputed calls from the 5' RACE reads with MiXCR, one row per CDR3 protein. The data show about 350,000 distinct CDR3 sequences, less than 9.5% seen once. Source: PBMCs, taken approximately 40 days after the first yellow fever vaccination. These receptors came from a man between 18 and 29 years old who received the YFV17D yellow fever vaccine.

This clonotype was seen a handful of times. V gene TRBV27 combines with J gene TRBJ1-2, with D tentatively TRBD1 (6 bases). Germline V gene sequence: CDR1 MNHEY, CDR2 SMNVEV (reference sequence). Trimming stripped 0 bases from V and 4 bases from J, with 12 bases between. The CDR3 sequence is 15 residues long. CDR3 amino acids: CASSLSNPGVYGYTF. CDR3 DNA: TGTGCCAGCAGTTTATCGAATCCAGGGGTCTATGGCTACACCTTC.

This sequence joins TRBV19 and TRBJ2-6; D is unresolved. Germline CDR1 is LNHDA and CDR2 is SQIVND (reference sequence). CDR3 length: 13 residues. V lost 6 bases, J lost 2 bases, and 5 bases lay in between. The CDR3 protein is CASRVAGANVLTF. As DNA, the CDR3 is TGTGCCAGTAGGGTCGCTGGGGCCAACGTCCTGACTTTC.

This clonotype was observed a handful of times. The rearrangement joins TRBV12-3 or TRBV12-4 to TRBJ1-1, with D maybe TRBD1 (5 bases). The V and J ends lost 8 bases and 1 base respectively, with 14 bases between them. The CDR3 extends over 14 amino acids. CDR3 sequence (DNA): TGTGCCAGCGGGACGAGTGGGACGAACACTGAAGCTTTCTTT. Amino acid sequence: CASGTSGTNTEAFF.

This clonotype was detected a few times. The rearrangement uses TRBV24-1 and TRBJ2-2; 11 bases align to TRBD1. There are 18 residues in the CDR3. The germline gives CDR1 KGHDR, CDR2 SFDVKD. After removal of 3 bases from V and 4 bases from J, the junction contained 9 bases not matched to a gene. CDR3 loop: CATSDRGTGGEGTGELFF. The DNA of the CDR3 is TGTGCCACCAGTGATCGTGGGACAGGGGGTGAGGGCACCGGGGAGCTGTTTTTT.

As to this clonotype: The junction differs from germline at one of its ends, possibly a read error. This CDR3 reads CASSQEDSTDTPYF. In DNA, the CDR3 is TGCGCCAGCAGCCAAGAAGACAGCACAGATACGCCGTATTTT. This chain joins TRBV4-1 and TRBJ2-3; the D gene is possibly TRBD1 (5 bases). Germline V gene data show CDR1 as MGHRA and CDR2 as YSYEKL. The CDR3 is made up of 14 amino acids.

V and J are TRBV7-9 and TRBJ2-1; TRBD2 matches 12 bases. The CDR3 runs 16 residues. The V and J ends lost 5 bases and 4 bases, in that order; junction bases with no gene match: 6. Germline CDR1 reads SEHNR; CDR2 reads FQNEAQ (reference sequence). This CDR3 reads CASSPALAGGYNEQFF. The DNA for the CDR3 is TGTGCCAGCAGCCCCGCTCTAGCGGGGGGGTACAATGAGCAGTTCTTC.

Regarding this clonotype: The junction shows a germline mismatch at one end, possibly a read error. This chain joins TRBV12-3 or TRBV12-4 and TRBJ1-5, with D unclear. The length of the CDR3 is 15 residues. The CDR3 sequence is CASSLAGGSNQPPHF. The DNA for the CDR3 is TGTGCCAGCAGTCTCGCGGGTGGGAGCAATCAGCCCCCGCATTTT.

This clonotype was found a few times. The chain recombines TRBV7-9 with TRBJ2-3; no firm D call. CDR3 length: 14 residues. The germline V and J ends were trimmed by 4 bases and 0 bases, with 8 bases remaining between them. In germline, CDR1 is SEHNR, CDR2 FQNEAQ (reference sequence). The CDR3 DNA is TGTGCCAGCAGCTATCGGCCGAGCACAGATACGCAGTATTTT. This gives the protein CASSYRPSTDTQYF. Together with reference TRBV7-9 and TRBJ2-3, the CDR3 gives the full variable domain: DTGVSQNPRHKITKRGQNVTFRCDPISEHNRLYWYRQTLGQGPEFLTYFQNEAQLEKSRLLSDRFSAERPKGSFSTLEIQRTEQGDSAMYLCASSYRPSTDTQYFGPGTRLTVL.

This clonotype came up many times. The chain combines TRBV11-2 with TRBJ1-1; D call uncertain. Germline-derived CDR1 and CDR2 are SGHAT and FQNNGV. V lost 3 bases and J 5 bases, leaving 10 bases between the germline ends. The CDR3 contains 13 residues. CDR3 amino acids: CASSLNGETEAFF. The CDR3 nucleotides are TGTGCCAGCAGCTTGAACGGGGAGACTGAAGCTTTCTTT.

The chain recombines TRBV29-1 with TRBJ1-2; D is possibly TRBD1 (5 bases). Trimming shortened V by 2 bases and J by 2 bases, and 12 bases separated the two germline ends. Germline V gene sequence: CDR1 SQVTM, CDR2 ANQGSEA. The CDR3 length is 14 residues. CDR3 DNA sequence: TGCAGCGTTGAACGCGGGGCGGAAAACTATGGCTACACCTTC. Amino acid sequence: CSVERGAENYGYTF.

The chain combines TRBV27 with TRBJ2-5; 7 positions match TRBD2. The V gene's germline CDR1 is MNHEY and CDR2 SMNVEV (reference sequence). V was pared by 4 bases and J by 7 bases, with 12 bases of the junction left unmatched. The CDR3 spans 15 residues. Written as DNA, the CDR3 is TGTGCCAGCAGTTATAGGTCCGCGGGGGTGGGGACCCAGTACTTC. Its translation: CASSYRSAGVGTQYF.

In regard to this clonotype: Germline and junction disagree at one end, which may indicate a read error. The chain employs TRBV7-6 and TRBJ2-2; D is ambiguous. The CDR3 totals 14 residues. Germline V lookup: CDR1 SGHVS, CDR2 FNYEAQ. The CDR3 is CDSSQTPNTGELFF. CDR3 DNA sequence: TGTGACAGCAGCCAGACCCCGAACACCGGGGAGCTGTTTTTT.

The chain is built from TRBV12-3 or TRBV12-4 and TRBJ1-4; maybe TRBD1 (6 bases). This CDR3 region has 14 residues. CDR3 in amino acids: CAASGTTTNEKLFF. The CDR3 nucleotides are TGTGCGGCCAGCGGGACAACAACTAATGAAAAACTGTTTTTT.

The sample holds many counts of this clonotype. The V call is TRBV12-3 or TRBV12-4, the J call TRBJ2-7; 8 bases agree with TRBD1. This CDR3 region has 14 residues. Losses at the gene ends were 5 bases for V and 2 bases for J; bases not matched to a gene: 5. CDR3 sequence reads: CASSADRATYEQYF. The CDR3 region has the DNA TGTGCCAGCAGTGCGGACAGGGCGACCTACGAGCAGTACTTC.

This chain connects TRBV27 to TRBJ1-2, with TRBD1 matching 8 bases. CDR1 MNHEY and CDR2 SMNVEV come from the germline V gene (reference sequence). CDR3 length equals 16 residues. Trimming took 3 bases from V and 8 from J; bases not matched to a gene: 14. The CDR3 DNA follows: TGTGCCAGCAGTTTGTCGACAGGGGTTCCCTTCTACGGCTACACCTTC. Translation: CASSLSTGVPFYGYTF.

CDR3 coding DNA: TGTGCCAGCACCCGCTCGACTAGCGGGGGTTACGAGCAGTACTTC. It is translated as CASTRSTSGGYEQYF. The V and J genes are TRBV12-3 or TRBV12-4 and TRBJ2-7; 12 positions agree with TRBD2. The CDR3 spans 15 residues. The ends lost 7 bases at V and 4 bases at J; junction bases unmatched: 8.

This clonotype was observed many times. The chain carries TRBV7-2 and TRBJ1-2, with 11 bases matching TRBD1. Trimming cost V 5 bases and J 5 bases; bases outside gene matches: 7. Per the germline V gene, CDR1 is SGHTA and CDR2 is FQGNSA. This CDR3 comprises 15 residues. The CDR3 protein is CASSPGQGASYGYTF. In nucleotides, the CDR3 is TGTGCCAGCAGCCCCGGACAGGGGGCCTCTTATGGCTACACCTTC.

Only a few counts were recorded for this clonotype. This CDR3 is CASSQDMNEQYF. CDR3 coding DNA: TGTGCCAGCAGCCAAGATATGAACGAGCAGTACTTC. The chain employs TRBV3-1 and TRBJ2-7; D remains ambiguous. Germline V lookup: CDR1 LGHDT, CDR2 YNNKEL (reference sequence). V shed 0 bases and J shed 5 bases, with 5 bases lying between them. The CDR3 length is 12 residues.

This chain joins TRBV7-9 and TRBJ1-2; weak D call: TRBD1 (5 bases). The length of the CDR3 is 14 residues. Germline V gene lookup returns CDR1 SEHNR and CDR2 FQNEAQ (reference sequence). V was shortened by 0 bases and J by 2 bases, with 7 bases between the two germline ends. The CDR3 sequence: CASSLAQGNYGYTF. Here the CDR3 DNA reads TGTGCCAGCAGCTTAGCCCAGGGAAACTATGGCTACACCTTC.

This clonotype was observed a few times. The gene calls are TRBV7-3 and TRBJ2-1; 8 bases fit TRBD2. V lost 5 bases, J lost 5 bases, and 11 bases stayed unmatched. The CDR3 covers 16 residues. Germline V lookup: CDR1 SGHTA, CDR2 FQGTGA. CDR3 region: CASSPSGTRDHNEQFF. Written as DNA, the CDR3 is TGTGCCAGCAGCCCGTCCGGGACTAGGGATCACAATGAGCAGTTCTTC. Variable domain in full (rest from reference TRBV7-3 and TRBJ2-1): GAGVSQTPSNKVTEKGKYVELRCDPISGHTALYWYRQSLGQGPEFLIYFQGTGAADDSGLPNDRFFAVRPEGSVSTLKIQRTERGDSAVYLCASSPSGTRDHNEQFFGPGTRLTVL.